Each of the 31 T cell receptor beta chains below was sequenced from the same sample in a study of vaccination effects on CD4 cells after COVID-19. Some clones are missing from TCRdb's copy, which holds only in-frame ones; the method was immunoSEQ multiplex PCR. The repertoire holds 20,000 to 25,000 clones, with 65% to 70% as singletons. CD4+ T cells specific for antigen were expanded with viral peptide pools by the ViraFEST assay before sequencing. The culture ran for 10 days before CD4+ T cells were isolated. Previously uninfected by SARS-CoV-2, the vaccine recipients also showed negative nucleocapsid antibodies. These receptors are not linked to any known antigen. The input for sequencing was CD4+ T cells from PBMCs cultured with HCoV-NL63 spike peptides, taken before COVID-19 vaccination. The receptors here all came from a human donor who received a COVID-19 vaccine.

The chain recombines TRBV10-3 with TRBJ2-5; D ambiguous. CDR3 size: 12 residues. V lost 8 bases and J 3 bases, leaving 10 bases between the germline ends. The germline V gene encodes CDR1 ENHRY and CDR2 SYGVKD. The CDR3 here is CAIARSEETQYF. The CDR3 DNA follows: TGTGCCATCGCGCGCTCCGAAGAGACCCAGTACTTC.

The J gene is TRBJ2-7, the V gene TRBV19, with D perhaps being TRBD1 or TRBD2 (5 bases each). Germline V lookup: CDR1 LNHDA, CDR2 SQIVND (reference sequence). The CDR3 consists of 14 residues. V lost 2 bases and J lost 0, with 8 bases in between. CDR3 coding DNA: TGTGCCAGTAGTATATGGGGGAGCTCCTACGAGCAGTACTTC. It codes for CASSIWGSSYEQYF.

The V gene is TRBV4-1, the J gene TRBJ1-2; TRBD1 might be the D (6 bases). Germline V gene sequence: CDR1 MGHRA, CDR2 YSYEKL. The V end lost 1 base, the J end lost 3 bases, and 21 bases lay between the germline ends. The CDR3 sequence is 18 residues long. CDR3 nucleotide sequence: TGCGCCAGCAGCCAAGCCCGGGGCAGGGGCGCGCAGCACTATGGCTACACCTTC. This sequence encodes CASSQARGRGAQHYGYTF.

The rearrangement uses TRBV7-2 and TRBJ1-5; no clear D. Trimming removed 3 bases at V and 3 bases at J, with 12 bases between. Germline V gives CDR1 SGHTA, CDR2 FQGNSA. The CDR3 extends over 15 amino acids. The CDR3 DNA sequence: TGTGCCAGCAGCTTGGAGCTGGGGAACAATCAGCCCCAGCATTTT. This codes for CASSLELGNNQPQHF.

The V call is TRBV5-1, the J call TRBJ1-4, with D hard to call. Germline V CDR1 and CDR2: SGHRS, YFSETQ. V gave up 4 bases and J gave up 0 bases, with 7 bases separating them. The CDR3 length is 14 residues. For the CDR3, the DNA is TGCGCCAGCAGCGGCAATTCAACTAATGAAAAACTGTTTTTT. The encoded protein is CASSGNSTNEKLFF. Filled out from reference TRBV5-1 and TRBJ1-4, the complete variable domain reads KAGVTQTPRYLIKTRGQQVTLSCSPISGHRSVSWYQQTPGQGLQFLFEYFSETQRNKGNFPGRFSGRQFSNSRSEMNVSTLELGDSALYLCASSGNSTNEKLFFGSGTQLSVL.

The chain is built from TRBV5-1 and TRBJ2-7; tentative D call: TRBD2 (6 bases). Germline loops: CDR1 SGHRS, CDR2 YFSETQ. V lost 0 bases to trimming and J lost 0 bases, with 10 bases between them. CDR3 length equals 15 residues. The CDR3 spells CASSLVRGLSYEQYF. The CDR3, as DNA: TGCGCCAGCAGCTTGGTGCGGGGCCTCTCCTACGAGCAGTACTTC. Full variable domain (outside the CDR3, taken from reference TRBV5-1 and TRBJ2-7): KAGVTQTPRYLIKTRGQQVTLSCSPISGHRSVSWYQQTPGQGLQFLFEYFSETQRNKGNFPGRFSGRQFSNSRSEMNVSTLELGDSALYLCASSLVRGLSYEQYFGPGTRLTVT.

This clone was recorded once. The V and J genes are TRBV4-1 and TRBJ2-3; no clear D. The CDR3 is 13 residues long. Germline CDR1 MGHRA, CDR2 YSYEKL. Trimming left V 7 bases short and J 1 base short, with 9 bases between. Here the CDR3 reads CASTTPGTDTQYF. CDR3 coding DNA: TGCGCCAGCACGACCCCGGGCACAGATACGCAGTATTTT.

This chain links TRBV5-8 with TRBJ2-1; 9 bases map to TRBD2. Per the germline V gene, CDR1 is SGHTS and CDR2 is YDEGEE. CDR3 length: 14 amino acids. J was trimmed by 9 bases and V by 6 bases; bases with no gene match: 10. Here the CDR3 DNA reads TGTGCCAGCAACCATCTAGCGGGGCGTGGTGAGCAGTTCTTC. Residues: CASNHLAGRGEQFF.

The gene calls are TRBV27 and TRBJ1-1; the D gene is possibly TRBD1 (5 bases). V was clipped by 5 bases and J by 3 bases, with 10 bases between them. The CDR3 is 13 amino acids. Germline V gene lookup returns CDR1 MNHEY and CDR2 SMNVEV (reference sequence). The CDR3: CASSLRGHTEAFF. For the CDR3, the DNA is TGTGCCAGCAGTCTCCGGGGACACACTGAAGCTTTCTTT.

The chain carries TRBV11-2 and TRBJ2-2; 11 bases line up with TRBD1. Germline trimming cut 5 bases from V and 6 bases from J; bases unmatched to any gene: 5. The CDR3 runs 15 residues. In germline, CDR1 is SGHAT, CDR2 FQNNGV. The CDR3 sequence is CASSPQGQGAGELFF. The CDR3 nucleotides are TGTGCCAGCAGCCCCCAGGGACAGGGGGCCGGGGAGCTGTTTTTT.

This clone was detected only a few times. This chain joins TRBV6-5 and TRBJ1-4, with no clear D. The CDR3 loop spans 11 amino acids. Germline V gene sequence: CDR1 MNHEY, CDR2 SVGAGI. Trimming shortened V by 8 bases and J by 7 bases, and 8 bases separated the two germline ends. CDR3 sequence: CASRQFEKLFF. DNA of the CDR3: TGTGCCAGCCGGCAGTTTGAAAAACTGTTTTTT.

The rearrangement uses TRBV6-1 and TRBJ2-7; the match to TRBD2 covers 9 bases. The germline CDR1 and CDR2 sequences are MNHNS and SASEGT. This CDR3 is 15 amino acids long. Trimming cost V 2 bases and J 0 bases; bases outside gene matches: 2. The DNA for the CDR3 is TGTGCCAGCAGTGAACTAGCGGGGAGCTCCTACGAGCAGTACTTC. Translating it yields CASSELAGSSYEQYF.

The chain joins TRBV19 to TRBJ2-2, with D unclear. V was pared by 5 bases and J by 3 bases, with 13 bases between. CDR3 size: 15 residues. Germline V gene data show CDR1 as LNHDA and CDR2 as SQIVND (reference sequence). The CDR3 region has the DNA TGTGCCAGTAGTGGATCGCCCCGGGACACCGGGGAGCTGTTTTTT. This encodes CASSGSPRDTGELFF.

A few counts support this clone. The J gene is TRBJ2-7, the V gene TRBV29-1, with D perhaps matching TRBD1 (5 bases). Trimming took off 7 bases at V and 2 bases at J, with 12 bases between the two ends. This CDR3 comprises 12 residues. Germline-derived CDR1 and CDR2 are SQVTM and ANQGSEA. The CDR3 coding sequence is TGCAGCGCTCCACAGGCTACCTACGAGCAGTACTTC. Encoded protein: CSAPQATYEQYF.

This chain links TRBV15 with TRBJ2-7; no definite D call. Germline CDR1 is LNHNV and CDR2 is YYDKDF (reference sequence). Trimming removed 1 base at V and 0 bases at J, with 4 bases between. This CDR3 has 13 amino acids. DNA of the CDR3: TGTGCCACCAGCAGAGGGGGCTCCTACGAGCAGTACTTC. Amino acids: CATSRGGSYEQYF.

The V gene is TRBV6-1, the J gene TRBJ1-2; D not resolved. This CDR3 comprises 15 residues. Trimming shortened V by 1 base and J by 4 bases, and 13 bases separated the two germline ends. Germline V gene data show CDR1 as MNHNS and CDR2 as SASEGT. CDR3 residues: CASSEESTAIYGYTF. CDR3 in DNA: TGTGCCAGCAGTGAAGAGAGCACAGCGATCTATGGCTACACCTTC.

This clone was observed once. For the CDR3, the DNA is TGTGCCAGCACCGAAAATGAAAAACTGTTTTTT. This sequence encodes CASTENEKLFF. The chain uses TRBV12-3 or TRBV12-4 and TRBJ1-4, with no clear D. This CDR3 is 11 amino acids long. V dropped 7 bases and J dropped 5 bases, with 5 bases sitting between them.

The chain has TRBV11-2 and TRBJ2-3; possibly TRBD2 for D (6 bases). V was cut by 6 bases and J by 1 base, with 17 bases left in between. The CDR3 extends over 16 amino acids. Per germline, CDR1 SGHAT and CDR2 FQNNGV. The CDR3 coding sequence is TGTGCCAGCAGACCCCTGCGGGGTGACGGCACAGATACGCAGTATTTT. As protein: CASRPLRGDGTDTQYF.

V usage is TRBV11-3 and J usage is TRBJ2-7, with D perhaps matching TRBD1 (6 bases). Trimming cost V 3 bases and J 3 bases, with 15 bases left between them. The length of the CDR3 is 15 residues. CDR1 is SGHNT and CDR2 is YENEEA in the germline V gene. Here the CDR3 DNA reads TGTGCCAGCAGCTTTAATTTCGGACAGCACTACGAGCAGTACTTC. It specifies CASSFNFGQHYEQYF.

The J gene is TRBJ1-1, the V gene TRBV5-8, with D possibly TRBD1 on 5 matching bases. This CDR3 region has 14 residues. Germline assignment: CDR1 SGHTS and CDR2 YDEGEE. V lost 0 bases, J lost 0 bases, and 6 bases lay in between. For the CDR3, the DNA is TGTGCCAGCAGCTTGGGGGGCGTGAACACTGAAGCTTTCTTT. It codes for CASSLGGVNTEAFF.

The V and J genes are TRBV12-5 and TRBJ1-1; 8 nucleotides align to TRBD1. V gave up 11 bases and J gave up 0 bases; unmatched junction bases: 5. CDR3 length: 13 residues. The V gene's germline CDR1 is LGHNT and CDR2 FRNRAP. The CDR3 sequence is CAGNRGMNTEAFF. The CDR3 nucleotides read TGTGCTGGTAACAGGGGGATGAACACTGAAGCTTTCTTT. Looking up the rest from reference TRBV12-5 and TRBJ1-1 gives the full variable domain: DARVTQTPRHKVTEMGQEVTMRCQPILGHNTVFWYRQTMMQGLELLAYFRNRAPLDDSGMPKDRFSAEMPDATLATLKIQPSEPRDSAVYFCAGNRGMNTEAFFGQGTRLTVV.

V gene TRBV18 combines with J gene TRBJ1-2; 8 positions match TRBD1. Germline loops: CDR1 KGHSH, CDR2 LQKENI. J was trimmed by 6 bases and V by 4 bases; bases with no gene match: 4. This CDR3 has 13 residues. CDR3 coding DNA: TGTGCCAGCTCACTTCAGGGGGCAGATGGCTACACCTTC. It yields the protein CASSLQGADGYTF.

The chain links TRBV7-9 to TRBJ2-1; 8 positions match TRBD1. J was trimmed by 6 bases and V by 1 base; bases with no gene match: 14. Germline-derived CDR1 and CDR2 are SEHNR and FQNEAQ (reference sequence). The CDR3 extends over 18 amino acids. The CDR3 here is CASSLGGYRDRHLNEQFF. As DNA, the CDR3 is TGTGCCAGCAGCTTAGGAGGATACCGGGACAGGCATCTCAATGAGCAGTTCTTC. The full variable domain, rest sourced from reference TRBV7-9 and TRBJ2-1, is DTGVSQNPRHKITKRGQNVTFRCDPISEHNRLYWYRQTLGQGPEFLTYFQNEAQLEKSRLLSDRFSAERPKGSFSTLEIQRTEQGDSAMYLCASSLGGYRDRHLNEQFFGPGTRLTVL.

J is TRBJ2-5 and V is TRBV5-4, with TRBD2 as a possible D gene (5 bases). This CDR3 has 14 residues. The germline gives CDR1 SGHNT, CDR2 YYREEE (reference sequence). Trimming removed 4 bases from V and 3 bases from J, with 13 bases in between. Here the CDR3 DNA reads TGTGCCAGCAGCCCAATAATTAGCGAAGAGACCCAGTACTTC. This encodes CASSPIISEETQYF. The full variable domain, its missing parts supplied by reference TRBV5-4 and TRBJ2-5, is ETGVTQSPTHLIKTRGQQVTLRCSSQSGHNTVSWYQQALGQGPQFIFQYYREEENGRGNFPPRFSGLQFPNYSSELNVNALELDDSALYLCASSPIISEETQYFGPGTRLLVL.

This clone was seen more than once but under ten times. J is TRBJ1-2 and V is TRBV2; D possibly corresponds to TRBD1 (6 bases). The CDR3 totals 13 residues. Trimming shortened V by 4 bases and J by 8 bases, and 14 bases separated the two germline ends. Germline CDR1 is SNHLY and CDR2 is FYNNEI. The CDR3 sequence is CASSGYSGAGYTF. CDR3 in DNA: TGTGCCAGCAGTGGCTACTCGGGGGCCGGCTACACCTTC.

The chain uses TRBV2 and TRBJ2-1; the D is unclear. In germline, CDR1 is SNHLY, CDR2 FYNNEI. The CDR3 has 15 residues. V lost 7 bases and J 4 bases, leaving 17 bases between the germline ends. The chain's CDR3 is CASTLTLTLYNEQFF. In nucleotides, the CDR3 is TGTGCCAGCACACTGACTCTGACCTTATACAATGAGCAGTTCTTC.

Note on this clone: Other DNA sequences within the sample encode an identical CDR3. The chain joins TRBV5-6 to TRBJ1-6, with D possibly TRBD1 on 5 matching bases. V was trimmed by 1 base and J by 0 bases, leaving 8 bases between them. Germline V gene sequence: CDR1 SGHDT, CDR2 YYEEEE. This CDR3 has 16 amino acids. CDR3 residues: CASSLSGGSYNSPLHF. The CDR3 bases are TGTGCCAGCAGCTTGAGCGGGGGCTCCTATAATTCACCCCTCCACTTT.

J is TRBJ1-6 and V is TRBV7-8; possibly TRBD1 for D (6 bases). V was pared by 3 bases and J by 13 bases, with 19 bases between. From germline, CDR1 is SGHVS and CDR2 FQNEAQ. The CDR3 is 15 residues long. For the CDR3, the DNA is TGTGCCAGCAGCTTCCACAGGGTTGGGGCTTGGCCCCTCCACTTT. The encoded protein is CASSFHRVGAWPLHF.

The chain employs TRBV12-3 or TRBV12-4 and TRBJ1-5; D call uncertain. Trimming left V 6 bases short and J 4 bases short, with 7 bases between. The CDR3 sequence is 12 residues long. CDR3 DNA: TGTGCCAGCAGCGGACCAAATCAGCCCCAGCATTTT. Protein sequence: CASSGPNQPQHF.

The CDR3: CASSVGSSNSPLHF. The CDR3 nucleotides read TGTGCCAGCAGCGTAGGTTCCAGCAATTCACCCCTCCACTTT. The chain links TRBV9 to TRBJ1-6; D remains unclear. V lost 0 bases, J lost 7 bases, and 8 bases lay in between. The CDR3 has 14 residues. CDR1 is SGDLS, CDR2 YYNGEE, per germline. Supplemented by reference TRBV9 and TRBJ1-6, the full variable domain reads DSGVTQTPKHLITATGQRVTLRCSPRSGDLSVYWYQQSLDQGLQFLIQYYNGEERAKGNILERFSAQQFPDLHSELNLSSLELGDSALYFCASSVGSSNSPLHFGNGTRLTVT.

The J gene is TRBJ2-5, the V gene TRBV5-5; 9 bases are a match to TRBD1. The germline V gene encodes CDR1 SGHKS and CDR2 YYEKEE (reference sequence). This CDR3 is 14 amino acids long. J lost 2 bases, V lost 4 bases, and 3 bases had no gene match. CDR3 nucleotide sequence: TGTGCCAGCAGCCCCGGACAGGGGCAAGAGACCCAGTACTTC. Translated, it gives CASSPGQGQETQYF.